The rows below give T cell receptor beta chains drawn from one sample of a study of CD8 T cells in Susac syndrome. TCRdb reanalysed the immunoSEQ multiplex PCR reads using MiXCR and keeps one entry per CDR3 protein. Of approximately 150,000 distinct CDR3 sequences in the sample, roughly 80% were seen once. The sample consisted of CD8+ T cells from PBMCs. The receptor source for this set is a human donor with multiple sclerosis. The CDR3 runs from the conserved cysteine through the conserved F or W. Each record gives: J gene, V gene, CDR3 protein.

TRBJ1-2 TRBV5-5 CASSLWDGPYGYTF
TRBJ2-1 TRBV4-3 CASSQETEAYNEQFF
TRBJ1-1 TRBV4-1 CASSQDIEGDTEAFF
TRBJ1-4 TRBV15 CATNPTEPNEKLFF
TRBJ2-5 TRBV2 CASDTGTDQETQYF
TRBJ1-1 TRBV29-1 CSGTGRAGNTEAFF
TRBJ2-5 TRBV27 CASRGPSSGGLEGETQYF
TRBJ2-1 TRBV19 CASGGQGVYNEQFF
TRBJ2-5 TRBV2 CASSEYREETQYF
TRBJ2-1 TRBV10-3 CAISESGASGDNNEQFF
TRBJ1-2 TRBV27 CASSFGPGQGVGYGYTF
TRBJ1-4 TRBV6-1 CASMRANEKLFF
TRBJ1-5 TRBV4-1 CASSQDNFGDFNQPQHF
TRBJ1-2 TRBV2 CASRGDTRYGYTF
TRBJ1-5 TRBV19 CASSSDGYSNQPQHF
TRBJ1-5 TRBV5-6 CASSLRGTALAGNQPQHF
TRBJ2-3 TRBV13 CASSPPRFGAPDTQYF
TRBJ2-7 TRBV15 CATSPAGRYEQYF
TRBJ1-6 TRBV2 CASSEPEDPRDTYSYNSPLHF
TRBJ2-1 TRBV6-2/TRBV6-3 CASTLLGQGFDNEQFF
TRBJ2-3 TRBV5-6 CASSSNTDTQYF
TRBJ2-7 TRBV6-1 CASRPQGTGFDEQYF
TRBJ1-5 TRBV9 CAPPGHQPQHF
TRBJ1-3 TRBV4-2 CASSQDTPTSISGNTIYF
TRBJ2-5 TRBV20-1 CSARVPIPRGVGETQYF
TRBJ1-1 TRBV19 CASSIDRAAGEAFF
TRBJ2-7 TRBV5-1 CASSLVRGVYYEQYF
TRBJ2-3 TRBV7-2 CASSSVGGDDTQYF
TRBJ1-1 TRBV5-6 CASSTRLKVTEAFF
TRBJ2-7 TRBV28 CASSFGQGALVEQYF
TRBJ1-1 TRBV7-3 CASSSYSNTEAFF
TRBJ1-1 TRBV27 CATAGSHLEAFF
TRBJ2-7 TRBV4-1 CATAGPAEQYF
TRBJ2-1 TRBV6-4 CASSDELAGNNEQFF
TRBJ1-4 TRBV19 CATTGFPPLGSNEKLFF
TRBJ2-5 TRBV28 CASSLSAGLQETQYF
TRBJ2-1 TRBV29-1 CSVADQRNEQFF
TRBJ1-4 TRBV7-9 CASSLWGQGASNEKLFF
TRBJ1-1 TRBV7-9 CASSEPFQGNAEAFF
TRBJ2-3 TRBV12-3/TRBV12-4 CASSNGLAGGSTDTQYF
TRBJ2-5 TRBV12-3/TRBV12-4 CATSGLATLGTQYF
TRBJ1-1 TRBV6-5 CASSYMGPTRGTEAFF
TRBJ1-2 TRBV12-3/TRBV12-4 CASSPTMVDGYTF
TRBJ2-2 TRBV4-1 CASSQGTRLTGELFF
TRBJ1-1 TRBV19 CASRYTGWTEAFF
TRBJ1-2 TRBV2 CASSQLSSNYGYTF
TRBJ2-3 TRBV11-2 CASTQYGAASTDTQYF
TRBJ2-3 TRBV11-3 CASSLDPRDTQYF
TRBJ2-1 TRBV5-6 CASSLMWGHHEQFF
TRBJ2-1 TRBV25-1 CASSELAGSYNEQFF
TRBJ1-1 TRBV7-9 CASSSTSTGTSEAFF
TRBJ2-1 TRBV19 CASSPLAGGYNEQFF
TRBJ1-5 TRBV19 CASKEGPQPQHF
TRBJ1-1 TRBV29-1 CRVRSQGRAFF
TRBJ1-3 TRBV12-3/TRBV12-4 CASSLFPESGNTIYF